This T cell receptor (beta chain) was obtained from a study of a mutant IDH1 vaccine in newly diagnosed glioma. Across the whole study: Treated patients had a mean age of 40.4 years and a sex split that was approximately 62% male and approximately 38% female. Most had both radiotherapy and temozolomide beforehand; others had only one. Points from the study as a whole: Pseudoprogression appeared independent of alterations in top peripheral clonotypes.

The data were produced by immunoSEQ multiplex PCR, yet TCRdb's version contains in-frame clones alone and is incomplete. The repertoire holds about 43,000 clones, with roughly 83% as singletons. For this clone: As yet, its antigen is unknown.

Germline values: CDR1 MGHDK, CDR2 SYGVNS. The CDR3 loop spans 12 amino acids. V was cut by 3 bases and J by 0 bases, with 2 bases left in between. As for time point: week 23, last vaccination. Vaccination comprised doses that each held 300 ug of mutant IDH1 20-mer peptide, plus topical imiquimod. There were new WHO grade 3 or 4 astrocytomas in the donors, and these were IDH1-mutant and ATRX-lost. Sequencing was performed on PBMCs, taken from a glioma patient whose treatment included an IDH1 peptide vaccine. The chain carries TRBV25-1 and TRBJ1-1; D is ambiguous. The source is a woman aged 18 to 35 with glioma. Some clones in this sample may be carry-over from other donors' samples. CDR3 in amino acids: CASSEMNTEAFF. CDR3 coding DNA: TGTGCCAGCAGTGAGATGAACACTGAAGCTTTCTTT.